A selection of T cell receptor beta chains follows, all from one sample in a study of blood T cell repertoires in COVID-19. Profiling relied on immunoSEQ multiplex PCR, and the TCRdb table lists in-frame clones only, not all of them. The sample has some 260,000 clones, over 75% seen once. The sequenced material came from PBMCs or T cells enriched from blood (not recorded which). Receptors were obtained from a man aged 35 to 55 who had recovered from COVID-19. CDR3s include the opening cysteine and the closing phenylalanine or tryptophan.

TRBV7-9,14,TRBJ1-2,CASSLSGRQYGYTF
TRBV7-6,17,TRBJ1-2,CASSLTPGEERNYGYTF
TRBV7-2,15,TRBJ1-1,CASSLGASFYTEAFF
TRBV11-2,13,TRBJ2-7,CASSPPTSNEQYF
TRBV9,13,TRBJ2-1,CASSAAAGHEQFF
TRBV2,16,TRBJ2-7,CASEYSGQGGSYEQYF
TRBV29-1,14,TRBJ1-5,CSVDLTGSGQPQHF
TRBV4-1,15,TRBJ1-5,CASAGGLEVNQPQHF
TRBV30,13,TRBJ1-5,CAWDRGRNQPQHF
TRBV28,13,TRBJ2-5,CASRGPGEETQYF
TRBV19,15,TRBJ2-7,CASSLAGGSSYEQYF
TRBV19,13,TRBJ2-5,CASRTAGVETQYF
TRBV7-2,14,TRBJ1-3,CASSLVSSGNTIYF
TRBV27,14,TRBJ2-7,CASSFAGAPYEQYF
TRBV30,16,TRBJ1-5,CAWTGGDSYSNQPQHF
TRBV3-1/TRBV3-2,15,TRBJ2-5,CASSQYLEVQETQYF
TRBV11-1,16,TRBJ2-2,CASSRWGQGITGELFF
TRBV23-1,16,TRBJ1-5,CASRRGHSYSNQPQHF
TRBV5-1,15,TRBJ2-2,CASSLGGRGTGELFF
TRBV2,14,TRBJ1-3,CASSGTTSGNTIYF
TRBV7-9,15,TRBJ1-6,CASSLASSYNSPLHF
TRBV19,12,TRBJ2-1,CASSLAYGEQFF
TRBV28,15,TRBJ2-1,CASSPPGTSGDEQFF
TRBV18,11,TRBJ2-3,CASAGTDTQYF
TRBV7-9,14,TRBJ2-5,CASRTDRGQETQYF
TRBV11-2,15,TRBJ2-4,CASRASGRGSYIQYF
TRBV30,15,TRBJ2-1,CAWATGTSGGNEQFF
TRBV7-9,12,TRBJ1-2,CASTGGDYGYTF
TRBV10-1,17,TRBJ1-5,CASRGTGGADSNQPQHF
TRBV2,15,TRBJ1-6,CASSGRGGYNSPLHF
TRBV6-5,15,TRBJ1-1,CASSYNGRANTEAFF
TRBV7-8,17,TRBJ2-2,CASSLAGAAPNTGELFF
TRBV30,13,TRBJ1-5,CAWAQGPNQPQHF
TRBV29-1,14,TRBJ1-1,CSVVARVGDTEAFF
TRBV28,14,TRBJ2-3,CASSSPGGPDTQYF
TRBV10-3,15,TRBJ2-7,CAIRQRGDRDGEQYF
TRBV6-5,15,TRBJ2-7,CASSRSDSTSYEQYF
TRBV29-1,10,TRBJ1-1,CSVVGAEAFF
TRBV9,14,TRBJ1-6,CASSTTGVNSPLHF
TRBV29-1,13,TRBJ1-1,CSVEKGGNTEAFF
TRBV11-3,17,TRBJ2-3,CASSLSLGTSGTDTQYF
TRBV14,17,TRBJ1-3,CASSREAGGFSGNTIYF
TRBV5-4,16,TRBJ2-1,CASSLGGAGGKNEQFF
TRBV7-8,17,TRBJ1-6,CASSPLTGLPINSPLHF
TRBV4-2,18,TRBJ2-2,CASSQTEGLAVGGGELFF
TRBV29-1,13,TRBJ2-3,CSVDRGRTDTQYF
TRBV4-1,16,TRBJ1-1,CASSQESTAENTEAFF
TRBV24-1,14,TRBJ2-5,CATGEDRGQETQYF
TRBV5-1,15,TRBJ1-6,CASSDRDRGYSPLHF
TRBV7-9,18,TRBJ1-2,CASSLAPTDRSVHYGYTF
TRBV3-1/TRBV3-2,16,TRBJ2-2,CASSQDPGRNTGELFF
TRBV27,12,TRBJ1-1,CASKKEVGEAFF
TRBV7-2,14,TRBJ2-7,CASSLVRDSYEQYF